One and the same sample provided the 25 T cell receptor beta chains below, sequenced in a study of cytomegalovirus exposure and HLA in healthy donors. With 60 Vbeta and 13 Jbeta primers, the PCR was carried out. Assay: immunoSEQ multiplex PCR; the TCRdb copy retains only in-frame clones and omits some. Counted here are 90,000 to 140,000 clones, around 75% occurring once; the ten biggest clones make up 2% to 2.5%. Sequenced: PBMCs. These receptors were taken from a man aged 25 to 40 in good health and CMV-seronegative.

This chain's CDR3 is CASSLSGRKDEQYF. The CDR3 nucleotides are TGTGCCAGCAGTTTAAGCGGGAGAAAGGACGAGCAGTACTTC. The chain joins TRBV28 to TRBJ2-7; 8 bases align to TRBD2. The germline V gene encodes CDR1 MDHEN and CDR2 SYDVKM. The CDR3 totals 14 residues. Trimming removed 2 bases from V and 5 bases from J; junction bases left unmatched: 5. The whole variable domain, remainder taken from reference TRBV28 and TRBJ2-7, is DVKVTQSSRYLVKRTGEKVFLECVQDMDHENMFWYRQDPGLGLRLIYFSYDVKMKEKGDIPEGYSVSREKKERFSLILESASTNQTSMYLCASSLSGRKDEQYFGPGTRLTVT.

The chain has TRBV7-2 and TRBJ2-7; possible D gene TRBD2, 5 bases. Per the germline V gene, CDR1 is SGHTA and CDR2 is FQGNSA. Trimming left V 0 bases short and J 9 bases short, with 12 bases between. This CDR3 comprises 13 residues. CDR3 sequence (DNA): TGTGCCAGCAGCTTAGCTTCCTACGAGGGGCAGTACTTC. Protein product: CASSLASYEGQYF.

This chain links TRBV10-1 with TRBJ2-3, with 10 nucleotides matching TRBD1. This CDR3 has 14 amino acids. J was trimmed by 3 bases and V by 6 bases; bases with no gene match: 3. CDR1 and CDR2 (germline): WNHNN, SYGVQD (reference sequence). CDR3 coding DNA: TGCGCCAGCAGCGTGGGACAGGGGACAGATACGCAGTATTTT. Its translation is CASSVGQGTDTQYF.

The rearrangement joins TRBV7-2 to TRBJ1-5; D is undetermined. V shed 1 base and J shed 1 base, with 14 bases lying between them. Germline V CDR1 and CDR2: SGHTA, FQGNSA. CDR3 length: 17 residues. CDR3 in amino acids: CASSLVGGGGSNQPQHF. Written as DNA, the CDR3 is TGTGCCAGCAGCTTAGTAGGTGGTGGCGGGAGCAATCAGCCCCAGCATTTT.

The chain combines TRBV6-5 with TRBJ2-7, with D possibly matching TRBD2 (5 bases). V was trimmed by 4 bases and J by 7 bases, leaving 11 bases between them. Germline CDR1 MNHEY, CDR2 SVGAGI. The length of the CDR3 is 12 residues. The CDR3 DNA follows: TGTGCCAGCAGTTCAACATCGGGAGAGCAGTACTTC. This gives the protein CASSSTSGEQYF.

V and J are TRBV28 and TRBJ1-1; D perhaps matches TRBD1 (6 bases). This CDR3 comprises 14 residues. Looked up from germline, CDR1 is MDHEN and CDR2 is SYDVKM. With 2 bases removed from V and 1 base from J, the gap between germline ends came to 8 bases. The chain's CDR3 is CASSLQGWNTEAFF. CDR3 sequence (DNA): TGTGCCAGCAGTTTACAGGGGTGGAACACTGAAGCTTTCTTT.

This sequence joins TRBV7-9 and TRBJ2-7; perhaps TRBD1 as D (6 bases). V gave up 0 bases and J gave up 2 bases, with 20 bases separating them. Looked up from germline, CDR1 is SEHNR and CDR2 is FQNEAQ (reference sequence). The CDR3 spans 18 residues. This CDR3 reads CASSLALDLRGSTYEQYF. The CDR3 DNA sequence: TGTGCCAGCAGCTTAGCGCTTGACCTCAGGGGATCAACCTACGAGCAGTACTTC.

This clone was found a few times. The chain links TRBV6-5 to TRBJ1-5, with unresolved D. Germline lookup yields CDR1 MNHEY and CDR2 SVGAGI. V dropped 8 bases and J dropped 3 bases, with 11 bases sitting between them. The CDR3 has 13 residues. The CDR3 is CASSTGDNQPQHF. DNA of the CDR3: TGTGCCAGCTCGACGGGAGACAATCAGCCCCAGCATTTT.

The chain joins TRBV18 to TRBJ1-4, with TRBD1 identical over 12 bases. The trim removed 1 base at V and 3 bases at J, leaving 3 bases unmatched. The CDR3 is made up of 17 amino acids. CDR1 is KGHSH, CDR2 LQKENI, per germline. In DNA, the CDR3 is TGTGCCAGCTCACCACGGGGACAGGGGGCGCCTAATGAAAAACTGTTTTTT. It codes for CASSPRGQGAPNEKLFF.

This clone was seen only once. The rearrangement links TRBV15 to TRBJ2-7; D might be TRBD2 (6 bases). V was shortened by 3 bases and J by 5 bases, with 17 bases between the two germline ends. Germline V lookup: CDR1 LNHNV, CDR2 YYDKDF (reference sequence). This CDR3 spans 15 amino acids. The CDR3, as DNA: TGTGCCACCAGCAGGAGTTCGGGACTCAACAACGAGCAGTACTTC. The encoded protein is CATSRSSGLNNEQYF. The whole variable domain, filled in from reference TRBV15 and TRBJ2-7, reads DAMVIQNPRYQVTQFGKPVTLSCSQTLNHNVMYWYQQKSSQAPKLLFHYYDKDFNNEADTPDNFQSRRPNTSFCFLDIRSPGLGDTAMYLCATSRSSGLNNEQYFGPGTRLTVT.

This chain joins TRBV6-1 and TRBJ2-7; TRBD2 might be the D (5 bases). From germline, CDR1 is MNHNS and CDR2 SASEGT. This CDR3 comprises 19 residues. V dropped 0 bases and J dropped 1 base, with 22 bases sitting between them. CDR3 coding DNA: TGTGCCAGCAGTGAAGCGCTCTTTCGGGCGGTTGGGAGTTCCTACGAGCAGTACTTC. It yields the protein CASSEALFRAVGSSYEQYF.

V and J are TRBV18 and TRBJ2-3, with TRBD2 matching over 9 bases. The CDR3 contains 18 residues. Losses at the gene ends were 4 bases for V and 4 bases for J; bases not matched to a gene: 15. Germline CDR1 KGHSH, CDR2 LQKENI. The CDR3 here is CASSLGTASGMTSDTQYF. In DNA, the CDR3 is TGTGCCAGCTCACTCGGAACGGCTAGCGGGATGACTTCAGATACGCAGTATTTT.

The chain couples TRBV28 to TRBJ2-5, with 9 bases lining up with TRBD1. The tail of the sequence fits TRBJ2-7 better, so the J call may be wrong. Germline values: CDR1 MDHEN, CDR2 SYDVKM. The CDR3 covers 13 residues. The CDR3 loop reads CASRRGQGYEQYF. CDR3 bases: TGTGCCAGCAGGAGGGGACAGGGCTACGAGCAGTACTTC.

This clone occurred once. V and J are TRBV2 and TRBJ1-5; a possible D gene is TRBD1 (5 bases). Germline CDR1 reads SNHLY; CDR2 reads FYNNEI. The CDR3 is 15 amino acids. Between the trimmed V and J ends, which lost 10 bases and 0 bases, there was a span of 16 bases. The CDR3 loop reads CATRRDGNSNQPQHF. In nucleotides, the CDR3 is TGTGCCACGCGGCGGGACGGCAATAGCAATCAGCCCCAGCATTTT.

CDR3 sequence: CASSPPLGQGISYEQYF. The CDR3 DNA is TGTGCCAGCAGCCCGCCCTTAGGACAGGGGATATCCTACGAGCAGTACTTC. The chain couples TRBV5-6 to TRBJ2-5; 9 positions match TRBD1. The better agreement between TRBJ2-7 and the DNA end casts doubt on the J call. The CDR3 runs 17 residues. CDR1 is SGHDT and CDR2 is YYEEEE in the germline V gene.

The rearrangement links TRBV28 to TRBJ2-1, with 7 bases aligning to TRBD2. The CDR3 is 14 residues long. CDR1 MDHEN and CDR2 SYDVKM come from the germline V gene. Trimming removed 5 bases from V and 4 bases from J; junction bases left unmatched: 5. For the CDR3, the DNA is TGTGCCAGCAGTGGGCGGGAGCTATACAATGAGCAGTTCTTC. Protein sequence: CASSGRELYNEQFF.

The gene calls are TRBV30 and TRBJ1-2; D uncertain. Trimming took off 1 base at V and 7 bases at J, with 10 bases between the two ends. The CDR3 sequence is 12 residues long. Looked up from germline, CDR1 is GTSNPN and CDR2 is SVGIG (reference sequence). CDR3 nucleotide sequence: TGTGCCTGGAGTGCGGGCGCGGGTGGCTACACCTTC. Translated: CAWSAGAGGYTF.

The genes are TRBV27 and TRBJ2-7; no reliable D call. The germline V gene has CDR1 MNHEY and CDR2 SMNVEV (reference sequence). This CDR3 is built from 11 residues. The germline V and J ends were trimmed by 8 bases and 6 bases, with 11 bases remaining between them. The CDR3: CASPVGSEQYF. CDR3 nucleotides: TGTGCCAGCCCTGTTGGTAGCGAGCAGTACTTC.

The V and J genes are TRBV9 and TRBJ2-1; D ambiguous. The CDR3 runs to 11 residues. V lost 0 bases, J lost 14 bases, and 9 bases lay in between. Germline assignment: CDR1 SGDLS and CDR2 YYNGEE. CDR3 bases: TGTGCCAGCAGCGTAGGAGGTCTCAAGTTCTTC. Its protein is CASSVGGLKFF.

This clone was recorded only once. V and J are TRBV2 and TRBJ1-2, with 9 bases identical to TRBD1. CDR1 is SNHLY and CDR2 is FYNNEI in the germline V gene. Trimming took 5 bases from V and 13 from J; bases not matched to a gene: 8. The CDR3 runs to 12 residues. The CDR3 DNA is TGTGCCAGCAGTCCACAGGGGGCCTCTGGCACCTTC. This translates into CASSPQGASGTF. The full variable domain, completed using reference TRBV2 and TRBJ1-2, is EPEVTQTPSHQVTQMGQEVILRCVPISNHLYFYWYRQILGQKVEFLVSFYNNEISEKSEIFDDQFSVERPDGSNFTLKIRSTKLEDSAMYFCASSPQGASGTFGSGTRLTVV.

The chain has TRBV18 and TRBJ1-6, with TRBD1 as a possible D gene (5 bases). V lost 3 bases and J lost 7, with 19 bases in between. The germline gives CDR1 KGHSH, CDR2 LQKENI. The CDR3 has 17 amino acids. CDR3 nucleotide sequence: TGTGCCAGCTCACCGGACCCAGTCGGACAACCGAATTCACCCCTCCACTTT. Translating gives CASSPDPVGQPNSPLHF. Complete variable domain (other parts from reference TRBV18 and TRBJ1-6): NAGVMQNPRHLVRRRGQEARLRCSPMKGHSHVYWYRQLPEEGLKFMVYLQKENIIDESGMPKERFSAEFPKEGPSILRIQQVVRGDSAAYFCASSPDPVGQPNSPLHFGNGTRLTVT.

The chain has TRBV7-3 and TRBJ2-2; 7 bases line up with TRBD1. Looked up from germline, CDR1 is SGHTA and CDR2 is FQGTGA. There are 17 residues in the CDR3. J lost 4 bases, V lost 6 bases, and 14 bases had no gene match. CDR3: CASSQNAGTASTGELFF. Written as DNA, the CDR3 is TGTGCCAGCAGTCAAAACGCCGGGACAGCGTCCACCGGGGAGCTGTTTTTT.

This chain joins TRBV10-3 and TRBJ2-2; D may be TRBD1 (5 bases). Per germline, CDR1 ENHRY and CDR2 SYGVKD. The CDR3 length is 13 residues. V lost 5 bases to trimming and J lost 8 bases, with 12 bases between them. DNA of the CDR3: TGTGCCATCAGTCCAGGGATTGGGGGGGAGCTGTTTTTT. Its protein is CAISPGIGGELFF.

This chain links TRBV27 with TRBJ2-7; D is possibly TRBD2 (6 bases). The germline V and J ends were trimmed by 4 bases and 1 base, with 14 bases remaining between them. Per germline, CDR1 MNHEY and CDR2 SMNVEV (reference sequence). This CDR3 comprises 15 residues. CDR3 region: CASSYGTYGSYEQYF. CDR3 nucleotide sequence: TGTGCCAGCAGTTACGGGACTTACGGTTCCTACGAGCAGTACTTC.

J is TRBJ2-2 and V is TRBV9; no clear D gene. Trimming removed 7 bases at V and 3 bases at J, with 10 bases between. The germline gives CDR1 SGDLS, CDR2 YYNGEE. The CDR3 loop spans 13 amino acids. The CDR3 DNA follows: TGTGCCAGCGGCCTCATCGACACCGGGGAGCTGTTTTTT. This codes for CASGLIDTGELFF.